This TCR beta chain appears in the sequencing data of a study of blood T cell repertoires in COVID-19. The data were produced by immunoSEQ multiplex PCR, yet TCRdb's version contains in-frame clones alone and is incomplete. The sample has about 170,000 clones; about 80% are singletons. Trimming removed 5 bases at V and 2 bases at J, with 27 bases between. The germline gives CDR1 LNHNV, CDR2 YYDKDF (reference sequence). CDR3 length: 19 amino acids. This sequence joins TRBV15 and TRBJ2-5; TRBD1 is a possible D gene (5 bases). The TCR comes from a man aged 65-85 years with active or convalescent COVID-19. The sequenced sample consisted of peripheral blood. In DNA form, the CDR3 reads TGTGCCACCAGCGGGATCTCCCCCGCAACAGGTGGATTACAAGAGACCCAGTACTTC. Residues: CATSGISPATGGLQETQYF.